This T cell receptor beta chain is drawn from a study of blood T cell repertoires in COVID-19. In the study overall: Two negative PCRs, clearance, or symptom resolution were required of recovered Cohort 3 donors. Donors in the United States, Italy and Spain gave samples during acute or convalescent COVID-19. From T cells, B-cell-depleted T cells, or PBMCs came the material, which was cDNA or gDNA.

The germline gives CDR1 SGHRS, CDR2 YFSETQ. The J segment lost 2 bases and the V segment lost 4 bases, leaving 11 bases of the junction unmatched. The CDR3 totals 16 residues. In assigning cohorts, the study relied on participant-reported clinical history. Only in-frame clones appear in the TCRdb table, and some are missing; sequencing was by immunoSEQ multiplex PCR. The table lists around 360,000 clones, approximately 87% of them singletons, with roughly 2% in the top ten. Sequencing was carried out using PBMCs or T cells enriched from blood (not recorded which). The clonotype was recovered from a middle-aged man in a cohort exposed to, infected with or recovered from COVID-19 (not recorded which). This sequence joins TRBV5-1 and TRBJ2-7; 8 nucleotides match TRBD1. CDR3 amino acids: CASSQQPGGSAYEQYF. The CDR3 DNA sequence: TGCGCCAGCAGCCAACAACCAGGGGGCTCGGCCTACGAGCAGTACTTC.